This T cell receptor (beta chain) was identified during a study of shared clonotypes between healthy human individuals. The method was immunoSEQ multiplex PCR; TCRdb's version includes in-frame clones alone and lacks a portion of them. The profile covers roughly 1,100,000 clones, with about 77% appearing a single time and approximately 1.5% taken by the ten largest. Regarding this clone: What it binds is unknown.

Germline CDR1 and CDR2: LNHDA and SQIVND (reference sequence). Trimming removed 5 bases from V and 0 bases from J, with 15 bases in between. This CDR3 has 16 amino acids. Study-wide findings and caveats: Approximately 5.4% of naive CD4 clonotypes were common to several donors.

The TCR comes from a man aged 18 to 29 in good health. The rearrangement joins TRBV19 to TRBJ2-3, with no clear D. The source material was memory CD4+ T cells sorted from blood. The subset: CD45RA-negative fraction. CDR3: CASSFGRQPSTDTQYF. The CDR3 DNA is TGTGCCAGTAGTTTCGGACGTCAACCTAGCACAGATACGCAGTATTTT. The full variable domain, in which reference TRBV19 and TRBJ2-3 provide the parts outside the CDR3, is DGGITQSPKYLFRKEGQNVTLSCEQNLNHDAMYWYRQDPGQGLRLIYYSQIVNDFQKGDIAEGYSVSREKKESFPLTVTSAQKNPTAFYLCASSFGRQPSTDTQYFGPGTRLTVL.